This T cell receptor (beta chain) was captured in a study of T cell repertoires in cytomegalovirus infection. Study-level information: It can be stated that public TCR beta signatures indicated CMV infection as well as a matching HLA type. General study results and limits: The cumulative frequency of public TCR beta families identified carriers of CMV plus the relevant HLA. HLA-C-restricted TCR beta clonotypes specific for CMV led the ex vivo response.

From the reads, TCRdb called clonotypes with MiXCR, one entry per CDR3 protein. This sample has a few hundred thousand distinct CDR3 sequences; less than 30% occur once, and the top ten carry 13%. This clonotype was found many times. Its target is unknown. Sequences were obtained from PBMCs. This receptor was taken from a human donor in good health (CMV status not recorded). Some clones in this sample may be carry-over from other donors' samples.

In DNA form, the CDR3 reads TGTGCCAGCAGCTTAGCACCTGGGGCCAACGTCCTGACTTTC. Translated, it gives CASSLAPGANVLTF. V gene TRBV11-2 combines with J gene TRBJ2-6; D not certain. The V and J ends lost 1 base and 2 bases respectively, with 3 bases between them. Germline V lookup: CDR1 SGHAT, CDR2 FQNNGV. CDR3 length: 14 amino acids.